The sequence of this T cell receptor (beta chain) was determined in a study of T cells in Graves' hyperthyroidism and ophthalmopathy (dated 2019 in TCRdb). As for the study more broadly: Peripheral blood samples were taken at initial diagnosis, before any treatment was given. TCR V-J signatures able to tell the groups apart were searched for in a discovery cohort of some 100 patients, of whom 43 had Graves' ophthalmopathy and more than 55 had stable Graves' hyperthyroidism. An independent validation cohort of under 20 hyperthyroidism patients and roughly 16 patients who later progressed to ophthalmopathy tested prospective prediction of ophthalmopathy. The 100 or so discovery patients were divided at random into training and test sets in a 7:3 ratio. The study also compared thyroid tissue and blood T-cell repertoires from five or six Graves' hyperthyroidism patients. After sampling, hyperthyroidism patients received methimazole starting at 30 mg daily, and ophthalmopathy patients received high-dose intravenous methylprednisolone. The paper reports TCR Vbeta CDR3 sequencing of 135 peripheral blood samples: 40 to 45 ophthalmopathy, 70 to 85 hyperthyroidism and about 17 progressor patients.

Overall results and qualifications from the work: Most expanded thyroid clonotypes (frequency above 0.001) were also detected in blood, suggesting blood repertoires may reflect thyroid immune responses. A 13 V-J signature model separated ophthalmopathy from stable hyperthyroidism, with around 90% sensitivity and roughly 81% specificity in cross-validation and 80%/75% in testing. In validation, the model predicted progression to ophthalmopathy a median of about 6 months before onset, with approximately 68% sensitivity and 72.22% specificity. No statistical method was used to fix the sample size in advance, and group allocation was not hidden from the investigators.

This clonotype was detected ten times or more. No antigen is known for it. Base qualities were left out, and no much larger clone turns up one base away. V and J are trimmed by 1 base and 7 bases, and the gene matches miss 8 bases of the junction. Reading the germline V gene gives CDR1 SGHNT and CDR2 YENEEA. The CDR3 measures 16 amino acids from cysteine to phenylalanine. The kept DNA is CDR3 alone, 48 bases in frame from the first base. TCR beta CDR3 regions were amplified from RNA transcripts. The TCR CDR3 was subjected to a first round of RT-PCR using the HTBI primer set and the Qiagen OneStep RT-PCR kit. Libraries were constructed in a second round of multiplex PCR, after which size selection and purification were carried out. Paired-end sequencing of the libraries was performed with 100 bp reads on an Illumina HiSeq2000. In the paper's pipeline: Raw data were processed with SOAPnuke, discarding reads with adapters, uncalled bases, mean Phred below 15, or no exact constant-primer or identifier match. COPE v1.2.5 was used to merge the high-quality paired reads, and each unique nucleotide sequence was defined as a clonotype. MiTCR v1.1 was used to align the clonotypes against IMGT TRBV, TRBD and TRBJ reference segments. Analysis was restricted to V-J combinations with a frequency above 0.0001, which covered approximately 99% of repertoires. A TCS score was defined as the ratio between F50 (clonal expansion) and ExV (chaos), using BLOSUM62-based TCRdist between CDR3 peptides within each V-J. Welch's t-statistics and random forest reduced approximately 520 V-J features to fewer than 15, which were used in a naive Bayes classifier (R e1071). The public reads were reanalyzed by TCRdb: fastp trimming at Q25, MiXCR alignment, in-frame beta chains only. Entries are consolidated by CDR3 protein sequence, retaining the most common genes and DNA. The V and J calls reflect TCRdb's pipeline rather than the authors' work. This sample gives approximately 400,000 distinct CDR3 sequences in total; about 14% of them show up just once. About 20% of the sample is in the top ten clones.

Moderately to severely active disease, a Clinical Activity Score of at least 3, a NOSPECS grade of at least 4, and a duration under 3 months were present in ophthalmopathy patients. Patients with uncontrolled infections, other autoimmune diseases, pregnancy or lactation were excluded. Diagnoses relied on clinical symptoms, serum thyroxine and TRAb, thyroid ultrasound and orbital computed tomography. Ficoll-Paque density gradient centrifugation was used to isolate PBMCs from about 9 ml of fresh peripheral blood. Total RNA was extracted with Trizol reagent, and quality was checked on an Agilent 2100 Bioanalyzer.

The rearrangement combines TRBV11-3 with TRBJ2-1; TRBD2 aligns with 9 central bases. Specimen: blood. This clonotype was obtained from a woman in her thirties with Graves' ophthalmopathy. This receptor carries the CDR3 CASSLVAGGPSNEQFF. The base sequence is TGTGCCAGCAGCTTAGTCGCGGGGGGGCCTTCGAATGAGCAGTTCTTC.